What follows is one T cell receptor (beta chain) and its context. The antigen remains undetermined. This sample is part of a study of shared clonotypes between healthy human individuals. Background on the study: Plates per donor: three CD4 naive, three CD4 memory, two CD8 naive, one CD8 memory.

General observations from the study: Several donors shared about 5% of their naive CD4 clonotypes. On the whole, naive subsets had larger estimated richness than memory subsets had.

The data were produced by immunoSEQ multiplex PCR, yet TCRdb's version contains in-frame clones alone and is incomplete. The sample includes about 2 million clones, approximately 95% of them seen just once. Naive CD8 cells lacked CD45RO, underwent positive selection for CCR7 and left out terminally differentiated effector memory CD45RA+ cells. Healthy adults negative for HIV, lacking recent acute infections or vaccinations, served as donors. The CDR3 consists of 13 residues. Trimming took 6 bases from V and 1 from J, leaving 9 bases between them. CDR1 is SNHLY, CDR2 FYNNEI, per germline. The source of this sequence is a man younger than 30 in good health. V usage is TRBV2 and J usage is TRBJ1-1; D gene ambiguous. The sequencing input was naive CD8+ T cells sorted from blood. The CDR3 is CASSGRGNTEAFF. CDR3 DNA sequence: TGTGCCAGCAGCGGTCGGGGGAACACTGAAGCTTTCTTT.